A selection of T cell receptor beta chains follows, all from one sample in a study of T cell responses to AZD1222 COVID-19 vaccine. Some clones are missing from TCRdb's copy, which holds only in-frame ones; the method was immunoSEQ multiplex PCR. The table lists under 120,000 clones, 87% of them singletons. The material sequenced was peripheral blood, taken 28 days after the second AZD1222 dose. Receptors were obtained from an adult who received the AZD1222 COVID-19 vaccine. CDR3s include the opening cysteine and the closing phenylalanine or tryptophan. Fields, in order: CDR3 protein, CDR3 DNA, clone size, V gene, D gene, J gene. The D gene is left open where the match is weak. Rows give clone size only sometimes, using once, few, many, or a class for an expanded clone.

CASNRGPDTDTQYF	TGTGCCAGCAATAGGGGGCCGGACACAGATACGCAGTATTTT	NA	TRBV2	TRBD1	TRBJ2-3
CASGLYSNEQFF	TGTGCCAGCGGCCTATACTCTAATGAGCAGTTCTTC	NA	TRBV6-6	NA	TRBJ2-1
CASSEEVQTYEQYF	TGTGCCAGCAGTGAAGAGGTCCAGACCTACGAGCAGTACTTC	once	TRBV2	NA	TRBJ2-7
CASSSIKSGRFYEQYF	TGTGCCAGCAGCTCAATTAAATCCGGCCGGTTCTACGAGCAGTACTTC	once	TRBV11-2	NA	TRBJ2-7
CASSLGGTSYEQYF	TGCGCCAGCAGCTTGGGCGGGACTTCCTACGAGCAGTACTTC	once	TRBV5-1	NA	TRBJ2-7
CSVLGTSGSISYNEQFF	TGCAGCGTTTTGGGGACTAGCGGGAGTATCTCGTACAATGAGCAGTTCTTC	NA	TRBV29-1	TRBD2	TRBJ2-1
CACQGLAGGYEQYF	TGTGCCTGCCAAGGACTAGCGGGAGGTTACGAGCAGTACTTC	NA	TRBV30	TRBD2	TRBJ2-7
CASSLDYRLAGVNEQFF	TGCGCCAGCAGCTTGGATTATAGACTAGCGGGAGTAAATGAGCAGTTCTTC	NA	TRBV5-1	TRBD2	TRBJ2-1
CASSPIAGGSYEQYF	TGTGCCAGCAGTCCTATAGCGGGAGGGTCCTACGAGCAGTACTTC	NA	TRBV28	TRBD2	TRBJ2-7
CAISESGGVNEQYF	TGTGCCATCAGTGAGTCGGGGGGTGTCAACGAGCAGTACTTC	NA	TRBV10-3	NA	TRBJ2-7
CASSLSQTSGYTF	TGTGCCAGCAGTTTGTCGCAAACATCTGGCTACACCTTC	NA	TRBV12-3/TRBV12-4	NA	TRBJ1-2
CASSLAGVYGYTF	TGTGCCAGCAGTTTAGCAGGGGTATATGGCTACACCTTC	once	TRBV12-3/TRBV12-4	NA	TRBJ1-2
CASSSLAGQETQYF	TGTGCCAGCAGCTCCCTAGCGGGACAAGAGACCCAGTACTTC	few	TRBV5-5	TRBD2	TRBJ2-5
CASSRRSGELFF	TGTGCCAGCAGTCGTCGCAGCGGGGAGCTGTTTTTT	NA	TRBV12-3/TRBV12-4	NA	TRBJ2-2
CASSSLYIGEDTEAFF	TGTGCCAGCAGCTCCCTTTACATAGGGGAGGACACTGAAGCTTTCTTT	NA	TRBV7-7	NA	TRBJ1-1
CASSQAGHSSSYYEQYF	TGCGCCAGCAGCCAAGCGGGACACTCTTCGTCTTACTACGAGCAGTACTTC	NA	TRBV4-1	NA	TRBJ2-7
CASTLRGSALSPGYTF	TGTGCCAGCACCCTACGTGGCTCAGCTCTTTCACCGGGCTACACCTTC	once	TRBV13	NA	TRBJ1-2
CASTLAGTNEQFF	TGTGCCAGCACGCTAGCGGGAACGAATGAGCAGTTCTTC	NA	TRBV27	TRBD2	TRBJ2-1
CASSPGREALYNEQFF	TGTGCCAGCTCACCTGGGCGGGAGGCTTTATACAATGAGCAGTTCTTC	NA	TRBV18	TRBD2	TRBJ2-1
CASSPGTGLHAFF	TGTGCCAGCAGCCCGGGGACAGGGCTACATGCTTTCTTT	once	TRBV11-3	TRBD1	TRBJ1-1
CASSWKGVPEAFF	TGTGCCAGCAGCTGGAAGGGGGTACCTGAAGCTTTCTTT	NA	TRBV7-2	NA	TRBJ1-1
CASSSPRRPSGRTGELFF	TGTGCCAGCAGCTCACCCAGAAGACCTAGCGGGCGGACCGGGGAGCTGTTTTTT	once	TRBV7-2	TRBD2	TRBJ2-2
CATSSVRGAGETQYF	TGTGCCACCAGCAGTGTCCGGGGGGCAGGAGAGACCCAGTACTTC	NA	TRBV15	NA	TRBJ2-5
CASSLVREYQETQYF	TGTGCCAGCAGTTTGGTCAGGGAGTACCAAGAGACCCAGTACTTC	NA	TRBV28	NA	TRBJ2-5
CASSSGTNYYNEQFF	TGTGCCAGCAGTTCCGGGACCAATTACTACAATGAGCAGTTCTTC	NA	TRBV4-2	NA	TRBJ2-1
CASSPRGGLSDTGELFF	TGTGCCAGCTCACCAAGAGGGGGACTATCGGACACCGGGGAGCTGTTTTTT	NA	TRBV18	NA	TRBJ2-2
CASSSGTGGMDTEAFF	TGTGCCAGCAGTTCCGGGACAGGGGGCATGGACACTGAAGCTTTCTTT	once	TRBV6-2/TRBV6-3	TRBD1	TRBJ1-1
CASSRYLAGITEAFF	TGTGCCAGCAGCCGATACCTGGCAGGGATCACTGAAGCTTTCTTT	NA	TRBV6-2/TRBV6-3	NA	TRBJ1-1
CASSQGVVWSSYNEQFF	TGTGCCAGCAGCCAAGGAGTAGTGTGGAGCTCCTACAATGAGCAGTTCTTC	NA	TRBV3-1/TRBV3-2	NA	TRBJ2-1
CAISGGIGNTEAFF	TGTGCCATCAGTGGCGGGATAGGGAACACTGAAGCTTTCTTT	NA	TRBV10-3	NA	TRBJ1-1
CAWNAGQGYEQYF	TGTGCCTGGAACGCGGGACAGGGGTACGAGCAGTACTTC	NA	TRBV30	TRBD1	TRBJ2-7
CASSRGQGVYEQYF	TGTGCCAGCAGTCGGGGACAGGGGGTTTACGAGCAGTACTTC	NA	TRBV6-6	TRBD1	TRBJ2-7
CASSPLITLHYEQYF	TGTGCCAGCAGTCCGCTTATCACTCTTCATTACGAGCAGTACTTC	NA	TRBV28	NA	TRBJ2-7
CASSLDIRGAAYGYTF	TGTGCCAGCAGCTTGGATATTCGTGGGGCAGCCTATGGCTACACCTTC	NA	TRBV5-4	NA	TRBJ1-2
CASSLWSSYEQYF	TGTGCCAGCAGTTTATGGAGCTCCTACGAGCAGTACTTC	NA	TRBV12-3/TRBV12-4	NA	TRBJ2-7
CATSDDWTGANTGELFF	TGTGCCACCAGTGACGATTGGACAGGGGCGAACACCGGGGAGCTGTTTTTT	NA	TRBV24-1	TRBD1	TRBJ2-2
CASSAGEDYGYTF	TGTGCCAGCAGCGCGGGGGAGGACTATGGCTACACCTTC	NA	TRBV9	NA	TRBJ1-2
CASSTLTGAPYGYTF	TGTGCCAGCAGTACCCTGACAGGGGCTCCCTATGGCTACACCTTC	few	TRBV6-5	TRBD1	TRBJ1-2
CASSFPLAGDLVQETQYF	TGTGCCAGCAGTTTCCCCCTAGCGGGAGATTTGGTCCAAGAGACCCAGTACTTC	NA	TRBV28	TRBD2	TRBJ2-5
CASGTDNSPLHF	TGTGCCAGCGGGACAGATAATTCACCCCTCCACTTT	NA	TRBV6-5	TRBD1	TRBJ1-6
CASSQEGLAELTDTQYF	TGTGCCAGCAGCCAAGAGGGACTAGCGGAGCTCACAGATACGCAGTATTTT	few	TRBV3-1/TRBV3-2	TRBD2	TRBJ2-3
CASNNPSSGNTIYF	TGTGCCAGCAACAACCCCAGCTCTGGAAACACCATATATTTT	NA	TRBV14	NA	TRBJ1-3
CASSEWTGSNSPLHF	TGTGCCAGCAGTGAATGGACAGGGAGTAATTCACCCCTCCACTTT	NA	TRBV2	TRBD1	TRBJ1-6
CSVGQGSEQFF	TGCAGCGTAGGACAGGGGAGTGAGCAGTTCTTC	NA	TRBV29-1	TRBD1	TRBJ2-1
CASSYRGGQEKLFF	TGTGCCAGCAGTTACAGAGGGGGCCAAGAAAAACTGTTTTTT	NA	TRBV6-5	TRBD1	TRBJ1-4
CASSLPRSDSPLHF	TGTGCCAGCAGCTTGCCACGATCGGATTCACCCCTCCACTTT	NA	TRBV5-4	NA	TRBJ1-6
CASSHTHREMGNTIYF	TGCGCCAGCAGTCATACCCACAGGGAAATGGGAAACACCATATATTTT	NA	TRBV23-1	NA	TRBJ1-3
CASSMAGGVTDTQYF	TGTGCCAGTAGTATGGCGGGAGGTGTCACAGATACGCAGTATTTT	NA	TRBV19	TRBD2	TRBJ2-3
CASSPPTGRGNTIYF	TGTGCCAGCTCACCACCGACAGGGAGGGGAAACACCATATATTTT	NA	TRBV18	TRBD1	TRBJ1-3
CASSRDRATYGYTF	TGTGCCAGCAGCAGGGACAGGGCAACGTATGGCTACACCTTC	NA	TRBV5-6	TRBD1	TRBJ1-2
CASSITSGYSYEQYF	TGTGCCAGCAGCATAACTAGCGGGTACTCCTACGAGCAGTACTTC	NA	TRBV5-4	TRBD2	TRBJ2-7
CASSQISGSFYEQYF	TGCGCCAGCAGCCAAATTAGCGGGAGTTTCTACGAGCAGTACTTC	NA	TRBV4-1	TRBD2	TRBJ2-7